This T cell receptor (beta chain) derives from a study of blood T cells in healthy people across ages. Next came a second PCR, run for about 6 to 11 cycles, which used a sample-barcoded 5' primer along with a J-beta primer mix. One entry per CDR3 protein, called by TCRdb with MiXCR from the 5' RACE reads. The table shows hundreds of thousands of distinct CDR3 sequences, with under 25% occurring only once. V was shortened by 2 bases and J by 0 bases, with 10 bases between the two germline ends. CDR1 and CDR2 from the germline V gene are SGHRS and YFSETQ. The CDR3 covers 15 residues. Only one count was recorded for this clonotype.

This chain connects TRBV5-1 to TRBJ2-3; D is unresolved. The sequence derives from a man aged 70-80 years in good health. The sequenced sample consisted of blood. CDR3 coding DNA: TGCGCCAGCAGCTTAGAAGACCCCAGCACAGATACGCAGTATTTT. Protein: CASSLEDPSTDTQYF.